A single sample gave rise to the 29 T cell receptor beta chains below, sequenced in a study of T cell responses to AZD1222 COVID-19 vaccine. Data came from immunoSEQ multiplex PCR; TCRdb stores just in-frame clones and leaves some out. The table records about 120,000 clones, approximately 85% of them present only once. This material consisted of peripheral blood, taken on day 0 of AZD1222 vaccination. Receptors originate from an adult in good health.

Here the CDR3 reads CASSSNSNTEAFF. CDR3 bases: TGTGCCAGCAGTTCGAATTCGAACACTGAAGCTTTCTTT. The V gene is TRBV6-6, the J gene TRBJ1-1, with no clear D. CDR1 is MNHNY, CDR2 SVGAGI, per germline (reference sequence). Trimming took 4 bases from V and 1 from J, leaving 7 bases between them. The CDR3 totals 13 residues.

The gene calls are TRBV6-4 and TRBJ2-7; no clear D. V was clipped by 6 bases and J by 2 bases, with 2 bases between them. Germline V CDR1 and CDR2: MRHNA, SNTAGT. The CDR3 spans 10 residues. The CDR3 protein is CASSPYEQYF. The CDR3 DNA reads as TGTGCCAGCAGCCCCTACGAGCAGTACTTC.

The gene calls are TRBV7-8 and TRBJ1-1, with D maybe TRBD1 (5 bases). CDR3 length: 17 amino acids. Trimming pared 5 bases from V and 1 base from J, leaving 20 bases between. Germline lookup yields CDR1 SGHVS and CDR2 FQNEAQ. The CDR3 loop is CASSPRGGARQNTEAFF. The DNA of the CDR3 is TGTGCCAGCAGCCCCCGCGGGGGTGCAAGACAGAACACTGAAGCTTTCTTT.

This chain joins TRBV30 and TRBJ2-7; 10 bases map to TRBD1. The trim removed 3 bases at V and 6 bases at J, leaving 5 bases unmatched. Germline V gives CDR1 GTSNPN, CDR2 SVGIG (reference sequence). The CDR3 is 13 residues long. CDR3 nucleotide sequence: TGTGCCTGGAGGCCCGGGACAGGGGTCGAGCAGTACTTC. This encodes CAWRPGTGVEQYF.

The V gene is TRBV18, the J gene TRBJ1-1; D is ambiguous. The CDR3 is made up of 15 amino acids. Germline V lookup: CDR1 KGHSH, CDR2 LQKENI. The germline V and J ends were trimmed by 0 bases and 1 base, with 9 bases remaining between them. CDR3 sequence (DNA): TGTGCCAGCTCACCACCCAACTCAGGGAACACTGAAGCTTTCTTT. Protein product: CASSPPNSGNTEAFF.

The rearrangement joins TRBV9 to TRBJ2-6; no clear D gene. There are 16 residues in the CDR3. V gave up 2 bases and J gave up 1 base, with 10 bases separating them. Germline lookup yields CDR1 SGDLS and CDR2 YYNGEE. The CDR3 spells CASSVPPRSGANVLTF. Here the CDR3 DNA reads TGTGCCAGCAGCGTCCCTCCAAGGTCTGGGGCCAACGTCCTGACTTTC. Full variable domain (missing parts from reference TRBV9 and TRBJ2-6): DSGVTQTPKHLITATGQRVTLRCSPRSGDLSVYWYQQSLDQGLQFLIQYYNGEERAKGNILERFSAQQFPDLHSELNLSSLELGDSALYFCASSVPPRSGANVLTFGAGSRLTVL.

V and J are TRBV29-1 and TRBJ2-5; 9 bases align to TRBD2. Germline V CDR1 and CDR2: SQVTM, ANQGSEA. V lost 4 bases, J lost 3 bases, and 3 bases stayed unmatched. CDR3 length: 13 residues. For the CDR3, the DNA is TGCAGCGTTGTAGGGACTAGCAAAGAGACCCAGTACTTC. It translates to CSVVGTSKETQYF.

This clone was recorded once. V gene TRBV4-3 combines with J gene TRBJ2-2, with 8 bases matching TRBD1. V gave up 2 bases and J gave up 2 bases; unmatched junction bases: 16. The CDR3 has 20 amino acids. Germline CDR1 is LGHNA and CDR2 is YSLEER. In nucleotides, the CDR3 is TGCGCCAGCAGCCAACTTTCCGGGACAGGAGACGGATTTAACACCGGGGAGCTGTTTTTT. This sequence encodes CASSQLSGTGDGFNTGELFF.

This clone appeared a single time. The chain employs TRBV6-5 and TRBJ2-2, with D possibly being TRBD1 (6 bases). Germline V gives CDR1 MNHEY, CDR2 SVGAGI. The CDR3 contains 15 residues. V gave up 6 bases and J gave up 1 base, with 12 bases separating them. The CDR3: CASRREGGNTGELFF. CDR3 sequence (DNA): TGTGCCAGCAGAAGAGAAGGGGGGAACACCGGGGAGCTGTTTTTT.

The chain is built from TRBV6-5 and TRBJ2-5, with D perhaps TRBD2 (7 bases). Germline-derived CDR1 and CDR2 are MNHEY and SVGAGI. The CDR3 sequence is 16 residues long. The V gene lost 2 bases and the J gene lost 1 base, with 14 bases spanning the gap. CDR3 DNA sequence: TGTGCCAGCAGTTACGGGCGGGGGACATTCCAAGAGACCCAGTACTTC. Encoded protein: CASSYGRGTFQETQYF.

The J gene is TRBJ1-1, the V gene TRBV24-1; D gene uncertain. The CDR3 loop spans 16 amino acids. V was pared by 6 bases and J by 4 bases, with 20 bases between. Germline CDR1 KGHDR, CDR2 SFDVKD. CDR3 sequence: CATSSSTSGFGTEAFF. Here the CDR3 DNA reads TGTGCCACCAGTAGTTCAACCTCAGGCTTCGGCACTGAAGCTTTCTTT.

This chain connects TRBV11-3 to TRBJ2-5; the D gene is possibly TRBD1 (7 bases). The CDR3 has 15 amino acids. V was trimmed by 5 bases and J by 5 bases, leaving 18 bases between them. Germline V CDR1 and CDR2: SGHNT, YENEEA. CDR3 sequence (DNA): TGTGCCAGCAGCAAAGGAGGGGGCGGAAAGGAGACCCAGTACTTC. Translation gives CASSKGGGGKETQYF. Using reference TRBV11-3 and TRBJ2-5 for the parts outside the CDR3, the full variable domain is EAGVVQSPRYKIIEKKQPVAFWCNPISGHNTLYWYLQNLGQGPELLIRYENEEAVDDSQLPKDRFSAERLKGVDSTLKIQPAELGDSAVYLCASSKGGGGKETQYFGPGTRLLVL.

The chain carries TRBV12-5 and TRBJ2-5; D uncertain. Trimming cost V 6 bases and J 5 bases, with 7 bases left between them. This CDR3 contains 11 residues. Germline values: CDR1 LGHNT, CDR2 FRNRAP. The CDR3, as DNA: TGTGCTAGTGGGGATAGGGAGACCCAGTACTTC. It is translated as CASGDRETQYF.

The chain couples TRBV11-2 to TRBJ1-2; TRBD1 matches 8 bases. The CDR3 loop spans 16 amino acids. The germline V gene encodes CDR1 SGHAT and CDR2 FQNNGV. Trimming at V came to 5 bases and at J to 0 bases, leaving 8 bases not matched to a gene. DNA for the CDR3: TGTGCCAGCAGCCCACACGGGACAGGCTCTAACTATGGCTACACCTTC. It encodes CASSPHGTGSNYGYTF. Full variable domain (rest looked up from reference TRBV11-2 and TRBJ1-2): EAGVAQSPRYKIIEKRQSVAFWCNPISGHATLYWYQQILGQGPKLLIQFQNNGVVDDSQLPKDRFSAERLKGVDSTLKIQPAKLEDSAVYLCASSPHGTGSNYGYTFGSGTRLTVV.

In its sample, this clone was seen a few times. J is TRBJ1-1 and V is TRBV11-3; D may be TRBD1 (6 bases). Germline V gene data show CDR1 as SGHNT and CDR2 as YENEEA. The CDR3 is 13 amino acids. V lost 8 bases and J lost 1, with 11 bases in between. The CDR3 region is CASAAGANTEAFF. The CDR3 region has the DNA TGTGCCAGCGCGGCGGGGGCGAACACTGAAGCTTTCTTT. The variable domain in full, completed from reference TRBV11-3 and TRBJ1-1, reads EAGVVQSPRYKIIEKKQPVAFWCNPISGHNTLYWYLQNLGQGPELLIRYENEEAVDDSQLPKDRFSAERLKGVDSTLKIQPAELGDSAVYLCASAAGANTEAFFGQGTRLTVV.

This chain joins TRBV25-1 and TRBJ1-6; 9 bases match TRBD1. V shed 1 base, J shed 9 bases, and the junction held 4 bases outside the gene matches. In germline, CDR1 is MGHDK, CDR2 SYGVNS. The CDR3 consists of 15 residues. DNA of the CDR3: TGTGCCAGCAGTGAATGGGACAGGGTTAGTTCACCCCTCCACTTT. This codes for CASSEWDRVSSPLHF.

This chain joins TRBV19 and TRBJ1-6; D gene unclear. V lost 3 bases, J lost 5 bases, and 14 bases lay in between. The CDR3 is made up of 16 amino acids. Germline V lookup: CDR1 LNHDA, CDR2 SQIVND (reference sequence). CDR3: CASSITPTANNSPLHF. DNA for the CDR3: TGTGCCAGTAGTATCACGCCAACTGCTAATAATTCACCCCTCCACTTT.

The CDR3, as DNA: TGTGCCAGCAGCCCAACTCAGCGGGAAGAGACCCAGTACTTC. Translation gives CASSPTQREETQYF. This chain connects TRBV4-2 to TRBJ2-5; D is possibly TRBD2 (6 bases). Trimming removed 4 bases at V and 3 bases at J, with 12 bases between. This CDR3 spans 14 amino acids. Per the germline V gene, CDR1 is LGHNA and CDR2 is YNFKEQ.

The V and J genes are TRBV11-3 and TRBJ2-7; 9 bases map to TRBD1. V was clipped by 6 bases and J by 4 bases; unmatched bases: 7. Germline CDR1 reads SGHNT; CDR2 reads YENEEA. The CDR3 totals 14 residues. CDR3 sequence reads: CASRQGANSYEQYF. The CDR3 DNA reads as TGTGCCAGCAGACAGGGGGCTAACTCTTACGAGCAGTACTTC.

The CDR3 DNA reads as TGTGCCAGCAGCTTAAGGGACTCTGGGGCCAACGTCCTGACTTTC. This sequence encodes CASSLRDSGANVLTF. J is TRBJ2-6 and V is TRBV7-9; D is ambiguous. Germline V CDR1 and CDR2: SEHNR, FQNEAQ (reference sequence). The CDR3 is 15 residues long. V lost 2 bases and J lost 0, with 5 bases in between.

This rearrangement joins TRBV7-2 to TRBJ2-1; 10 positions agree with TRBD2. This CDR3 spans 16 amino acids. Germline V lookup: CDR1 SGHTA, CDR2 FQGNSA. V lost 5 bases and J lost 8; bases outside the gene matches: 12. The CDR3 protein is CASSQILGLAVDEQFF. In DNA form, the CDR3 reads TGTGCCAGCAGCCAAATCCTTGGACTAGCGGTGGATGAGCAGTTCTTC.

V is TRBV3-1 (or the pseudogene TRBV3-2) and J is TRBJ2-5, with 8 bases matching TRBD2. Germline CDR1 is LGHDT and CDR2 is YNNKEL (reference sequence). Unmatched junction bases numbered 12, after V lost 1 base and J lost 5 bases. This CDR3 has 17 residues. CDR3 sequence reads: CASSQAEDGRARETQYF. CDR3 nucleotide sequence: TGTGCCAGCAGCCAAGCTGAAGACGGGAGGGCCAGGGAGACCCAGTACTTC.

The gene calls are TRBV6-6 and TRBJ1-1; D is possibly TRBD1 (6 bases). The germline V gene encodes CDR1 MNHNY and CDR2 SVGAGI (reference sequence). V lost 8 bases, J lost 2 bases, and 12 bases lay in between. This CDR3 is built from 13 residues. The CDR3 protein is CASVQQGNTEAFF. In DNA form, the CDR3 reads TGTGCCAGCGTTCAACAGGGTAACACTGAAGCTTTCTTT.

V is TRBV5-1 and J is TRBJ1-5; D not resolved. The germline V gene has CDR1 SGHRS and CDR2 YFSETQ. The V end was cut by 0 bases, the J end by 4 bases, with 8 bases between. The CDR3 is 14 amino acids. CDR3 in amino acids: CASSLDSTNQPQHF. The CDR3 bases are TGCGCCAGCAGCTTGGACAGTACTAATCAGCCCCAGCATTTT.

This clone appeared once. CDR3 sequence (DNA): TGTGCCATCGGGGAGCGCAATGAGCAGTTCTTC. Translating gives CAIGERNEQFF. The chain has TRBV10-3 and TRBJ2-1; possibly TRBD2 for D (5 bases). The V end was cut by 8 bases, the J end by 6 bases, with 8 bases between. Germline CDR1 is ENHRY and CDR2 is SYGVKD. CDR3 length: 11 residues.

This chain links TRBV11-2 with TRBJ2-1; TRBD1 matches 9 bases. V was pared by 6 bases and J by 9 bases, with 12 bases of the junction left unmatched. From germline, CDR1 is SGHAT and CDR2 FQNNGV. The CDR3 consists of 15 residues. CDR3 bases: TGTGCCAGCAGTCGAAACCGGGACAGGGTCGGTGAGCAGTTCTTC. It is translated as CASSRNRDRVGEQFF.

The chain uses TRBV12-3 or TRBV12-4 and TRBJ1-1; tentatively, D is TRBD1 (5 bases). The CDR3 loop spans 13 amino acids. V lost 6 bases to trimming and J lost 3 bases, with 11 bases between them. This CDR3 is CASSLQQDTEAFF. The CDR3, as DNA: TGTGCCAGCAGCTTGCAACAGGACACTGAAGCTTTCTTT.

The rearrangement uses TRBV6-5 and TRBJ2-7; perhaps TRBD2 as D (6 bases). Trimming removed 2 bases at V and 1 base at J, with 12 bases between. This CDR3 has 15 residues. The germline gives CDR1 MNHEY, CDR2 SVGAGI. In DNA form, the CDR3 reads TGTGCCAGCAGTTACGATGCGGGAAGGTCCTACGAGCAGTACTTC. Translation gives CASSYDAGRSYEQYF.

The chain employs TRBV30 and TRBJ1-4, with D perhaps TRBD1 (5 bases). Germline CDR1 reads GTSNPN; CDR2 reads SVGIG (reference sequence). The CDR3 has 16 amino acids. The V and J ends lost 2 bases and 2 bases respectively, with 15 bases between them. DNA of the CDR3: TGTGCCTGGAGTTTACTTCAAGGGGCTACTAATGAAAAACTGTTTTTT. Its protein product is CAWSLLQGATNEKLFF.